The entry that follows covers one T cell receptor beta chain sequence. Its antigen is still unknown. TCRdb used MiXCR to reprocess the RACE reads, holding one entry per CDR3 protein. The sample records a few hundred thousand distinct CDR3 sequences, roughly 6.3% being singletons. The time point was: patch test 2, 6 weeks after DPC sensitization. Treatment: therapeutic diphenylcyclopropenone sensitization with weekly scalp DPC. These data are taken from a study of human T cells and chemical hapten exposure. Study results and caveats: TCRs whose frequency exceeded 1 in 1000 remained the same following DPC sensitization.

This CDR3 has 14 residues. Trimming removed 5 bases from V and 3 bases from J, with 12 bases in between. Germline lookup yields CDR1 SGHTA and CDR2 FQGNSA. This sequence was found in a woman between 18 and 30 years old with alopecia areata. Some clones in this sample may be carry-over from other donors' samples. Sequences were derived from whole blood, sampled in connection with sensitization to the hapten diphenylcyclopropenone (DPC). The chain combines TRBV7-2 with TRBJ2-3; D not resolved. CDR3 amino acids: CASSPQGVTDTQYF. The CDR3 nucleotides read TGTGCCAGCAGCCCCCAAGGAGTTACAGATACGCAGTATTTT.